This entry lists 2 T cell receptor beta chains sequenced from one sample in a study of OX40 agonist ivuxolimab in advanced cancers. Repertoires were generated with immunoSEQ multiplex PCR, while TCRdb's copy carries only in-frame clones and drops some. The sample includes roughly 46,000 clones, around 90% seen only once; the top ten take about 14%. The specimen comprised CD4+ or CD8+ T cells sorted from blood, sampled in a trial of the OX40 agonist ivuxolimab. The receptors shown here come from an adult with an advanced solid tumor such as melanoma, head and neck, liver or kidney cancer.

The CDR3 nucleotides read TGTGCCAGCAGTACCCCACACAAGAACACTGAAGCTTTCTTT. Translating it yields CASSTPHKNTEAFF. The gene calls are TRBV2 and TRBJ1-1, with no clear D. This CDR3 spans 14 amino acids. From germline, CDR1 is SNHLY and CDR2 FYNNEI. Trimming pared 5 bases from V and 1 base from J, leaving 11 bases between.

The chain recombines TRBV4-2 with TRBJ2-1; D perhaps matches TRBD2 (5 bases). Germline V gives CDR1 LGHNA, CDR2 YNFKEQ. This CDR3 region has 16 residues. Deletions cut 3 bases from V and 4 bases from J, with 16 bases between. The CDR3 coding sequence is TGTGCCAGCAGCCAGCAACTCTTAAGCGGATACAATGAGCAGTTCTTC. This sequence encodes CASSQQLLSGYNEQFF.